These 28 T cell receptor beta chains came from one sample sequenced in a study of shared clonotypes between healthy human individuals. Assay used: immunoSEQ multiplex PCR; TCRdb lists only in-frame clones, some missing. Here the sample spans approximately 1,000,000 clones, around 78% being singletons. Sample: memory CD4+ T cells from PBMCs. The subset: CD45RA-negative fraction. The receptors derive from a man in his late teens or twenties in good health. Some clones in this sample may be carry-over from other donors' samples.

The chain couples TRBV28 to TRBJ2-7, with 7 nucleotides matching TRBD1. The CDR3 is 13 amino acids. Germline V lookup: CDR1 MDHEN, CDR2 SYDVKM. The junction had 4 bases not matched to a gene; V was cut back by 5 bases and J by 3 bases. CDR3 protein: CASSGGQLYEQYF. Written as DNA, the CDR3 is TGTGCCAGCAGTGGGGGACAGCTCTACGAGCAGTACTTC.

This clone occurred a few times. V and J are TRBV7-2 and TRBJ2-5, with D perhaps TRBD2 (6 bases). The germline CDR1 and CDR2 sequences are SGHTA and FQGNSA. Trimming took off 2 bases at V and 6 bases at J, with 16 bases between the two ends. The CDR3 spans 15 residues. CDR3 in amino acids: CASSLSREPLKTQYF. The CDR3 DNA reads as TGTGCCAGCAGCTTATCTCGGGAGCCCCTTAAGACCCAGTACTTC.

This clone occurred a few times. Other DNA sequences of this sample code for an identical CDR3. The CDR3 nucleotides are TGTGCCAGCAGCTTAGAAGGGGTGAGGGGCACTGAAGCTTTCTTT. This sequence encodes CASSLEGVRGTEAFF. The chain couples TRBV7-9 to TRBJ1-1; D perhaps matches TRBD1 (5 bases). The CDR3 sequence is 15 residues long. V dropped 1 base and J dropped 4 bases, with 13 bases sitting between them. Germline CDR1 SEHNR, CDR2 FQNEAQ (reference sequence).

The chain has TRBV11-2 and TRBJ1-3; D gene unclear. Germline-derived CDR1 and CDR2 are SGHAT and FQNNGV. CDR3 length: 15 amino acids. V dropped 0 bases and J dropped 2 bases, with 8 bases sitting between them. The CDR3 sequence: CASSLDYGAGNTIYF. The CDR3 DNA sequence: TGTGCCAGCAGCTTAGACTATGGGGCTGGAAACACCATATATTTT. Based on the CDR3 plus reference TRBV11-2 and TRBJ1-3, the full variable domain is EAGVAQSPRYKIIEKRQSVAFWCNPISGHATLYWYQQILGQGPKLLIQFQNNGVVDDSQLPKDRFSAERLKGVDSTLKIQPAKLEDSAVYLCASSLDYGAGNTIYFGEGSWLTVV.

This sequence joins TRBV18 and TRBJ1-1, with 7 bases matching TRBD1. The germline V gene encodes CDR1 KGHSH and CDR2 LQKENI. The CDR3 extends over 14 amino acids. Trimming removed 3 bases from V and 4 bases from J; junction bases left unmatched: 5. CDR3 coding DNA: TGTGCCAGCTCACCTCAGAGGGGGCCCACTGAAGCTTTCTTT. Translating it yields CASSPQRGPTEAFF.

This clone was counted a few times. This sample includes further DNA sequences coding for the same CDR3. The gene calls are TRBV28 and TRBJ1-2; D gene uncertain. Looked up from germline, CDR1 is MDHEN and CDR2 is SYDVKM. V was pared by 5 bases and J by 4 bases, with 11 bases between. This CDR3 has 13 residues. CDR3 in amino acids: CASSPGRIYGYTF. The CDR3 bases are TGTGCCAGCAGTCCCGGACGGATCTATGGCTACACCTTC.

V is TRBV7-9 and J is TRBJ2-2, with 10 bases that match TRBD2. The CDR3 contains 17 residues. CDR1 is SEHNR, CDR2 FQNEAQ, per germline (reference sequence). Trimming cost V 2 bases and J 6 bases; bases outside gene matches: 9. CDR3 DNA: TGTGCCAGCAGCTTATCGTCTAGCGGGAGTATTTCCGGGGAGCTGTTTTTT. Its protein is CASSLSSSGSISGELFF.

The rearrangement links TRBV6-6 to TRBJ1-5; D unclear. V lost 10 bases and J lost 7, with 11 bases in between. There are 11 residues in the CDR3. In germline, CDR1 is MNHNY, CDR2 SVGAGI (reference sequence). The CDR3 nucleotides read TGTGCCACCCGGGGTTCCCAGCCCCAGCATTTT. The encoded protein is CATRGSQPQHF.

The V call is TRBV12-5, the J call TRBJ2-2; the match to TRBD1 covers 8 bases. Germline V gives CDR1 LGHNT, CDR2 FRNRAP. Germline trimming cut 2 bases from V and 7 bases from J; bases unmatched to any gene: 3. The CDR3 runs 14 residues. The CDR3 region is CASGLQGAIGELFF. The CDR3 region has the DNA TGTGCTAGTGGTTTGCAGGGGGCAATCGGGGAGCTGTTTTTT.

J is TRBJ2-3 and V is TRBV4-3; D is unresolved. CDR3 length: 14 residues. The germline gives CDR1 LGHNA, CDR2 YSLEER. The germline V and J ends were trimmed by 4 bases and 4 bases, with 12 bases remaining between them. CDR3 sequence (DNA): TGCGCCAGCAGCCCCCGAGATGCGGCAGATACGCAGTATTTT. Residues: CASSPRDAADTQYF.

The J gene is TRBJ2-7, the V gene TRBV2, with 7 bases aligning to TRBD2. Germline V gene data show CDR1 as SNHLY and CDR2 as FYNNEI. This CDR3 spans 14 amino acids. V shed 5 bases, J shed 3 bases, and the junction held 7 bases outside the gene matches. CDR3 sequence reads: CASSTQGEGYEQYF. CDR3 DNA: TGTGCCAGCAGTACCCAAGGGGAGGGCTACGAGCAGTACTTC.

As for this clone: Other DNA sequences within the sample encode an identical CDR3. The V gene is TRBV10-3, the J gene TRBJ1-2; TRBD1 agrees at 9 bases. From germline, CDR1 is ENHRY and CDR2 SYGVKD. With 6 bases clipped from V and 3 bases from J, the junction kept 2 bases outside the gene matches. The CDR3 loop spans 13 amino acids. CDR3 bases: TGTGCCATCAGACAGGGGGCGGACTATGGCTACACCTTC. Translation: CAIRQGADYGYTF.

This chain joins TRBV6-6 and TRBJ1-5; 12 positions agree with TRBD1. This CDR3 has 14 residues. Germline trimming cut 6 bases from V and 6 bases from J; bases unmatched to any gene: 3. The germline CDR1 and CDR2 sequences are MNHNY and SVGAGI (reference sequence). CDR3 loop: CASRGQGASQPQHF. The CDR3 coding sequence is TGTGCCAGCAGGGGACAGGGGGCCTCTCAGCCCCAGCATTTT.

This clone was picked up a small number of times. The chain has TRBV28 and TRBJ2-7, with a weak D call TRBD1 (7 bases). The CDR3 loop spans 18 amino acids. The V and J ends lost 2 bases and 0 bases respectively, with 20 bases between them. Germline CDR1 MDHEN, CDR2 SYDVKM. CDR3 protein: CASSLSKWGDSLSYEQYF. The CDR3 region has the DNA TGTGCCAGCAGTTTAAGTAAGTGGGGGGACAGCCTCTCCTACGAGCAGTACTTC.

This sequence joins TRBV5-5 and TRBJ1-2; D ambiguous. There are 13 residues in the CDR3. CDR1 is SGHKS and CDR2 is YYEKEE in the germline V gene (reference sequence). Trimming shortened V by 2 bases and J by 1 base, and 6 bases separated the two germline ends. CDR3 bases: TGTGCCAGCAGCTTTGCCCATAACTATGGCTACACCTTC. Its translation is CASSFAHNYGYTF. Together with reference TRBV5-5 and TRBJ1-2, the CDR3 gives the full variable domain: DAGVTQSPTHLIKTRGQQVTLRCSPISGHKSVSWYQQVLGQGPQFIFQYYEKEERGRGNFPDRFSARQFPNYSSELNVNALLLGDSALYLCASSFAHNYGYTFGSGTRLTVV.

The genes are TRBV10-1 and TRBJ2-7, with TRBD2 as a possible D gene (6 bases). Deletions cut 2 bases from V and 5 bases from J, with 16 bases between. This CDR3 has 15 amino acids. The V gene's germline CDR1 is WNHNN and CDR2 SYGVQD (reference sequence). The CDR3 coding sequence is TGCGCCAGCAGTGAGGCCATAGCGGTGCCGGACGAGCAGTACTTC. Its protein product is CASSEAIAVPDEQYF.

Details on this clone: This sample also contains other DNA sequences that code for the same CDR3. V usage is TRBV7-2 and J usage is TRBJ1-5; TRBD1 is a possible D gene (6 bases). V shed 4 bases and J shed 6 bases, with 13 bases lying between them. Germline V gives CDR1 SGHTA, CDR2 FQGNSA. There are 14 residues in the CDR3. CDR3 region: CASSSGQPGQPQHF. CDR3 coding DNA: TGTGCCAGCAGCTCAGGACAGCCCGGTCAGCCCCAGCATTTT.

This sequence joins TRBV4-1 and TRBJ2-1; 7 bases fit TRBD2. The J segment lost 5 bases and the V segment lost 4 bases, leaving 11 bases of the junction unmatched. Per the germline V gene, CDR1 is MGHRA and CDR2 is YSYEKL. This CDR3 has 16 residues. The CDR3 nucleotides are TGCGCCAGCAGCCCGGGGACTAACGCTACACACAATGAGCAGTTCTTC. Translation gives CASSPGTNATHNEQFF.

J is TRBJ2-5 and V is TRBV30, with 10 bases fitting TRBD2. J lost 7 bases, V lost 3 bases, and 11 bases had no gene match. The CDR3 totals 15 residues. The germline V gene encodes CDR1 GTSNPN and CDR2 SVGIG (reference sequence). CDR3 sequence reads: CAWSSGRAAGGTQYF. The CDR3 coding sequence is TGTGCCTGGAGCAGCGGGAGGGCCGCAGGAGGGACCCAGTACTTC. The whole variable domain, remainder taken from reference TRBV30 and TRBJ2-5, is SQTIHQWPATLVQPVGSPLSLECTVEGTSNPNLYWYRQAAGRGLQLLFYSVGIGQISSEVPQNLSASRPQDRQFILSSKKLLLSDSGFYLCAWSSGRAAGGTQYFGPGTRLLVL.

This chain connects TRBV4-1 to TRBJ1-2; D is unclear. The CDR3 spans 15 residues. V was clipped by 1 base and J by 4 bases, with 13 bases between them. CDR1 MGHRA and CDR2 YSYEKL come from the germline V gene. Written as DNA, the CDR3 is TGCGCCAGCAGCCAAGGAGGTGAGGGATTCTATGGCTACACCTTC. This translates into CASSQGGEGFYGYTF.

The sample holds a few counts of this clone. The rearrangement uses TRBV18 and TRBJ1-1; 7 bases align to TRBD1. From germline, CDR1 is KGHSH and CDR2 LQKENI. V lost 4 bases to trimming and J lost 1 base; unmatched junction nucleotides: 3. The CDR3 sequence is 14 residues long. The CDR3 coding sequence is TGTGCCAGCTCACGGGGACAGTCGAACACTGAAGCTTTCTTT. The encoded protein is CASSRGQSNTEAFF. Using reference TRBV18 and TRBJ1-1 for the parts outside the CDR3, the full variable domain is NAGVMQNPRHLVRRRGQEARLRCSPMKGHSHVYWYRQLPEEGLKFMVYLQKENIIDESGMPKERFSAEFPKEGPSILRIQQVVRGDSAAYFCASSRGQSNTEAFFGQGTRLTVV.

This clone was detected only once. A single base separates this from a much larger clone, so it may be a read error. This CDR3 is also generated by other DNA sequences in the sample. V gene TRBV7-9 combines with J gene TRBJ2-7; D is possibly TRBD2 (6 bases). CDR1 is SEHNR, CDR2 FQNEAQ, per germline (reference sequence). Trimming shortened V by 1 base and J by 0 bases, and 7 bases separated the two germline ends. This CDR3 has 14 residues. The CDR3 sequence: CASSLGGVSYEQYF. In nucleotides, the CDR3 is TGTGCCAGCAGCTTAGGGGGGGTCTCCTACGAGCAGTACTTC.

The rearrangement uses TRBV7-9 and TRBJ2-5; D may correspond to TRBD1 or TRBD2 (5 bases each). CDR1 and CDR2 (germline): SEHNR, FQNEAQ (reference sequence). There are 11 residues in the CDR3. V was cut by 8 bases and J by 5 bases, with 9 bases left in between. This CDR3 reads CASGTGETQYF. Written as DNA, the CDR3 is TGTGCCAGCGGGACGGGGGAGACCCAGTACTTC.

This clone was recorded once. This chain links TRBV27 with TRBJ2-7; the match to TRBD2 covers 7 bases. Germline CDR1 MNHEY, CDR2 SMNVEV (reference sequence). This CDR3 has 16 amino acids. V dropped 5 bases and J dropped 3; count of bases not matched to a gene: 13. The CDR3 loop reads CASSTRPLAALYEQYF. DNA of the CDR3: TGTGCCAGCAGTACCCGCCCTCTAGCGGCCCTCTACGAGCAGTACTTC.

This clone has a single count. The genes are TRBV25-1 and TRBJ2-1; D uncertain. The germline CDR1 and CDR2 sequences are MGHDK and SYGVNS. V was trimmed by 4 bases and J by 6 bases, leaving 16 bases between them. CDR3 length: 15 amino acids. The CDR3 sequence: CASSAQGRYTNEQFF. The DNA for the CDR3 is TGTGCCAGCAGTGCCCAAGGGCGCTACACCAATGAGCAGTTCTTC.

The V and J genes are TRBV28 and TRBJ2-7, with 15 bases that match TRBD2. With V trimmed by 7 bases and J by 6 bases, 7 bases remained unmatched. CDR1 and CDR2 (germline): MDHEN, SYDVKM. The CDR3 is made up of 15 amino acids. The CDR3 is CASKLGGLAGGEQYF. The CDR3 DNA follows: TGTGCCAGCAAACTAGGGGGACTAGCGGGAGGCGAGCAGTACTTC.

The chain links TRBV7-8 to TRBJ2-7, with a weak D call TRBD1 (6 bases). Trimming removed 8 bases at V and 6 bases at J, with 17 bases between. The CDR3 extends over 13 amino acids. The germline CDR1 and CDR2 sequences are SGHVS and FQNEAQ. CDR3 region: CASVRGSSGEQYF. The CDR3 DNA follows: TGTGCCAGCGTCAGGGGCTCCTCGGGCGAGCAGTACTTC.

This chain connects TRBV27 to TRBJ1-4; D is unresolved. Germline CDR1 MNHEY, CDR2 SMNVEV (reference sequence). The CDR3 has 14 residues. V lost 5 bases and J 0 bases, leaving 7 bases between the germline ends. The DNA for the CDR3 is TGTGCCAGCAGTCGGACTGCAACTAATGAAAAACTGTTTTTT. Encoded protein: CASSRTATNEKLFF.